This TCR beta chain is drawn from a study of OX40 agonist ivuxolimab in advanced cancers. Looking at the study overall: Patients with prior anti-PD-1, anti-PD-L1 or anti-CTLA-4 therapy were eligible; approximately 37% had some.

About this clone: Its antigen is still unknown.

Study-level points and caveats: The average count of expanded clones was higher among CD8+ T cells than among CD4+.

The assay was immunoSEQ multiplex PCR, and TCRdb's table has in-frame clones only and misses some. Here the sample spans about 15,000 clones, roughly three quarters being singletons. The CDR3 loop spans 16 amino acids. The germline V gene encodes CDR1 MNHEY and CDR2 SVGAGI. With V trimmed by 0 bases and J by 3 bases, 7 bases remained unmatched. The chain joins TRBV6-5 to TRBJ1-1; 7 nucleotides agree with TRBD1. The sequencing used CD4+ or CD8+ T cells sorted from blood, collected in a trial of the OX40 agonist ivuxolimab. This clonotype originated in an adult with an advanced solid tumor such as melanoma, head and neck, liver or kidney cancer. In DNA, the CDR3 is TGTGCCAGCAGTTACTCCCAGGGGGAGGCCTACACTGAAGCTTTCTTT. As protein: CASSYSQGEAYTEAFF.